This passage covers 32 T cell receptor beta chains from one sample sequenced in a study of sequential checkpoint blockade in melanoma. As to treatment: randomized to nivolumab then ipilimumab (arm A) or the reverse (arm B). TCRdb's table, derived via immunoSEQ multiplex PCR, lists solely in-frame clones and lacks some. The sample comprises 20,000 to 25,000 clones, roughly 78% of which are singletons, and more than 9% rests with the top ten. This specimen was CD8+ T cells sorted from blood (inferred from file names), taken from a patient given nivolumab and ipilimumab in sequence. These receptors were taken from a human donor with melanoma.

This clone has just one count. The chain joins TRBV4-3 to TRBJ1-5; D remains unclear. The CDR3 consists of 13 residues. Germline CDR1 is LGHNA and CDR2 is YSLEER. Deletions cut 0 bases from V and 4 bases from J, with 4 bases between. The CDR3 DNA sequence: TGCGCCAGCAGCCAAGACCGGAATCAGCCCCAGCATTTT. Its translation is CASSQDRNQPQHF.

The rearrangement uses TRBV5-5 and TRBJ1-2; D might be TRBD1 (6 bases). Germline V gene sequence: CDR1 SGHKS, CDR2 YYEKEE (reference sequence). The germline V and J ends were trimmed by 4 bases and 12 bases, with 28 bases remaining between them. The CDR3 extends over 16 amino acids. The CDR3 DNA sequence: TGTGCCAGCAGCCCAGGCCCGGGGGGCGCAAACCAAAGGAACACCTTC. Translation: CASSPGPGGANQRNTF.

The gene calls are TRBV27 and TRBJ2-1; D gene uncertain. In germline, CDR1 is MNHEY, CDR2 SMNVEV (reference sequence). Trimming shortened V by 5 bases and J by 3 bases, and 17 bases separated the two germline ends. This CDR3 is built from 16 residues. In DNA, the CDR3 is TGTGCCAGCAGTCCCTTGCCGCCTCCCTACTACAATGAGCAGTTCTTC. Translated, it gives CASSPLPPPYYNEQFF.

This chain connects TRBV28 to TRBJ1-1; no reliable D call. CDR1 MDHEN and CDR2 SYDVKM come from the germline V gene. Trimming cost V 6 bases and J 1 base, with 12 bases left between them. The CDR3 has 14 residues. In DNA, the CDR3 is TGTGCCAGCAGGATAAGAGCATGGAACACTGAAGCTTTCTTT. Its protein product is CASRIRAWNTEAFF.

This rearrangement joins TRBV5-1 to TRBJ2-7; a possible D gene is TRBD2 (7 bases). This CDR3 is 15 amino acids long. CDR1 and CDR2 from the germline V gene are SGHRS and YFSETQ. Trimming cost V 1 base and J 4 bases, with 15 bases left between them. The CDR3 sequence is CASSLSQGRVYEQYF. Written as DNA, the CDR3 is TGCGCCAGCAGCTTGTCCCAGGGGAGGGTTTACGAGCAGTACTTC.

The chain combines TRBV10-1 with TRBJ2-7; 7 bases are a match to TRBD1. Germline trimming cut 8 bases from V and 4 bases from J; bases unmatched to any gene: 11. The CDR3 loop spans 14 amino acids. Germline loops: CDR1 WNHNN, CDR2 SYGVQD (reference sequence). CDR3 region: CASAKQGREYEQYF. The CDR3 coding sequence is TGCGCCAGCGCCAAACAGGGGCGTGAATACGAGCAGTACTTC.

V usage is TRBV5-1 and J usage is TRBJ1-4; D unresolved. The V and J ends lost 1 base and 5 bases respectively, with 9 bases between them. Per germline, CDR1 SGHRS and CDR2 YFSETQ. This CDR3 region has 14 residues. CDR3 nucleotide sequence: TGCGCCAGCAGCTTGAATTGGGAGAATGAAAAACTGTTTTTT. Amino acid sequence: CASSLNWENEKLFF. The variable domain in full, with the rest retrieved from reference TRBV5-1 and TRBJ1-4, is KAGVTQTPRYLIKTRGQQVTLSCSPISGHRSVSWYQQTPGQGLQFLFEYFSETQRNKGNFPGRFSGRQFSNSRSEMNVSTLELGDSALYLCASSLNWENEKLFFGSGTQLSVL.

The chain combines TRBV30 with TRBJ1-6; D is unclear. V was clipped by 6 bases and J by 0 bases, with 12 bases between them. This CDR3 contains 15 residues. CDR1 GTSNPN and CDR2 SVGIG come from the germline V gene (reference sequence). This CDR3 reads CACRLASSYNSPLHF. The CDR3, as DNA: TGTGCCTGCCGTCTTGCGAGCTCCTATAATTCACCCCTCCACTTT.

This chain links TRBV29-1 with TRBJ2-1; no firm D call. In germline, CDR1 is SQVTM, CDR2 ANQGSEA. Trimming left V 1 base short and J 6 bases short, with 10 bases between. This CDR3 has 13 residues. The CDR3 DNA sequence: TGCAGCGTTGAAGGTGGATTAGCCAATGAGCAGTTCTTC. Translated, it gives CSVEGGLANEQFF.

This clone was observed once. The J gene is TRBJ2-2, the V gene TRBV11-2, with 7 nucleotides matching TRBD2. The CDR3 sequence is 15 residues long. Germline CDR1 reads SGHAT; CDR2 reads FQNNGV. After removal of 3 bases from V and 6 bases from J, the junction contained 7 bases not matched to a gene. In DNA form, the CDR3 reads TGTGCCAGCAGCTTCCGGACTAGAGGGGCCGGGGAGCTGTTTTTT. This gives the protein CASSFRTRGAGELFF. Full variable domain (rest looked up from reference TRBV11-2 and TRBJ2-2): EAGVAQSPRYKIIEKRQSVAFWCNPISGHATLYWYQQILGQGPKLLIQFQNNGVVDDSQLPKDRFSAERLKGVDSTLKIQPAKLEDSAVYLCASSFRTRGAGELFFGEGSRLTVL.

V gene TRBV2 combines with J gene TRBJ1-4; D is possibly TRBD1 (5 bases). This CDR3 has 14 amino acids. Trimming left V 7 bases short and J 6 bases short, with 15 bases between. CDR1 is SNHLY and CDR2 is FYNNEI in the germline V gene. The chain's CDR3 is CASNKGTIDEKLFF. DNA for the CDR3: TGTGCCAGCAACAAGGGGACTATAGATGAAAAACTGTTTTTT.

The gene calls are TRBV5-1 and TRBJ1-1, with no clear D. CDR1 is SGHRS, CDR2 YFSETQ, per germline. The CDR3 has 13 amino acids. Trimming took 2 bases from V and 0 from J, leaving 5 bases between them. The CDR3 protein is CASSLHVNTEAFF. Written as DNA, the CDR3 is TGCGCCAGCAGCTTACATGTGAACACTGAAGCTTTCTTT. The entire variable domain, with the rest obtained from reference TRBV5-1 and TRBJ1-1, is as follows: KAGVTQTPRYLIKTRGQQVTLSCSPISGHRSVSWYQQTPGQGLQFLFEYFSETQRNKGNFPGRFSGRQFSNSRSEMNVSTLELGDSALYLCASSLHVNTEAFFGQGTRLTVV.

This chain links TRBV28 with TRBJ1-4; 9 bases align to TRBD1. CDR1 MDHEN and CDR2 SYDVKM come from the germline V gene. The CDR3 sequence is 13 residues long. V shed 8 bases, J shed 8 bases, and the junction held 6 bases outside the gene matches. The CDR3 sequence: CASVTGGKEKLFF. The CDR3, as DNA: TGTGCCAGCGTGACAGGGGGAAAGGAAAAACTGTTTTTT.

This clone appeared once. The genes are TRBV19 and TRBJ1-5; D might be TRBD1 (6 bases). The CDR3 extends over 14 amino acids. CDR1 is LNHDA, CDR2 SQIVND, per germline (reference sequence). Between the trimmed V and J ends, which lost 3 bases and 5 bases, there was a span of 11 bases. This chain's CDR3 is CASSIGGGDQPQHF. Written as DNA, the CDR3 is TGTGCCAGTAGTATTGGAGGGGGGGATCAGCCCCAGCATTTT.

The genes are TRBV30 and TRBJ2-2; no reliable D call. Germline-derived CDR1 and CDR2 are GTSNPN and SVGIG (reference sequence). The V end was cut by 0 bases, the J end by 1 base, with 3 bases between. This CDR3 has 13 amino acids. The CDR3 DNA follows: TGTGCCTGGAGTGTACAGAACACCGGGGAGCTGTTTTTT. This translates into CAWSVQNTGELFF.

The V gene is TRBV11-3, the J gene TRBJ2-2; a weak D match, TRBD2 (5 bases). V lost 4 bases to trimming and J lost 5 bases, with 11 bases between them. CDR3 size: 14 residues. Germline CDR1 and CDR2: SGHNT and YENEEA. The CDR3 DNA reads TGTGCCAGCAGCTCAGCCCGGGGAACCGGGGAGCTGTTTTTT. It encodes CASSSARGTGELFF.

CDR3 in amino acids: CASSPYRGSGDTEAFF. As DNA, the CDR3 is TGTGCCAGCTCACCGTACAGGGGGAGTGGGGACACTGAAGCTTTCTTT. The chain couples TRBV18 to TRBJ1-1, with TRBD1 matching over 8 bases. V was clipped by 3 bases and J by 3 bases; unmatched bases: 9. Germline V gives CDR1 KGHSH, CDR2 LQKENI. This CDR3 is 16 amino acids long.

The chain recombines TRBV11-2 with TRBJ2-3, with a weak D call TRBD2 (6 bases). V was clipped by 4 bases and J by 4 bases, with 12 bases between them. The CDR3 runs 14 residues. Per the germline V gene, CDR1 is SGHAT and CDR2 is FQNNGV. CDR3 region: CASSSTSIADTQYF. The CDR3 region has the DNA TGTGCCAGCAGCTCGACTAGTATAGCAGATACGCAGTATTTT.

This rearrangement joins TRBV5-1 to TRBJ2-1; 7 nucleotides align to TRBD2. The CDR3 extends over 14 amino acids. Germline V gene data show CDR1 as SGHRS and CDR2 as YFSETQ. J lost 8 bases, V lost 4 bases, and 9 bases had no gene match. CDR3 nucleotide sequence: TGCGCCAGCAGCCCGACTGGACTAGTATATGAGCAGTTCTTC. As protein: CASSPTGLVYEQFF. Based on the CDR3 plus reference TRBV5-1 and TRBJ2-1, the full variable domain is KAGVTQTPRYLIKTRGQQVTLSCSPISGHRSVSWYQQTPGQGLQFLFEYFSETQRNKGNFPGRFSGRQFSNSRSEMNVSTLELGDSALYLCASSPTGLVYEQFFGPGTRLTVL.

The chain recombines TRBV6-6 with TRBJ2-2; weak D call: TRBD2 (5 bases). V was pared by 3 bases and J by 1 base, with 12 bases between. The CDR3 runs 16 residues. Germline CDR1 is MNHNY and CDR2 is SVGAGI (reference sequence). CDR3 sequence (DNA): TGTGCCAGCAGTTATCCGACTACTATGAACACCGGGGAGCTGTTTTTT. Amino acid sequence: CASSYPTTMNTGELFF.

The DNA for the CDR3 is TGTGCCAGCAGCCTAAGACTAGGGGATCAGCCCCAGCATTTT. Its translation: CASSLRLGDQPQHF. The chain links TRBV7-2 to TRBJ1-5; TRBD1 is a possible D gene (5 bases). Germline loops: CDR1 SGHTA, CDR2 FQGNSA. The length of the CDR3 is 14 residues. V was clipped by 5 bases and J by 5 bases, with 13 bases between them.

The chain combines TRBV7-9 with TRBJ1-2; TRBD1 aligns across 9 bases. V shed 6 bases and J 4 bases; nucleotides not matched to a gene: 9. The germline V gene has CDR1 SEHNR and CDR2 FQNEAQ (reference sequence). This CDR3 contains 15 residues. The CDR3 is CASRSGQGSSYGYTF. The CDR3 coding sequence is TGTGCCAGCAGGTCGGGACAGGGCTCCTCCTATGGCTACACCTTC.

The rearrangement uses TRBV9 and TRBJ1-1; no reliable D call. V lost 5 bases and J 0 bases, leaving 14 bases between the germline ends. This CDR3 is built from 15 residues. Germline V gene data show CDR1 as SGDLS and CDR2 as YYNGEE. The DNA for the CDR3 is TGTGCCAGCAGGAGGGAAGAGGGAGTGAACACTGAAGCTTTCTTT. Translation gives CASRREEGVNTEAFF.

This clone has only one observation. This rearrangement joins TRBV23-1 to TRBJ2-5; D gene uncertain. TRBV23-1 falls under the ORF class, with uncertain function. The CDR3 extends over 12 amino acids. Trimming stripped 4 bases from V and 2 bases from J, with 5 bases between. Here the CDR3 reads CASSLKQETQYF. The DNA for the CDR3 is TGCGCCAGCAGTCTCAAACAAGAGACCCAGTACTTC.

V gene TRBV7-2 combines with J gene TRBJ1-2; D perhaps matches TRBD1 (5 bases). Trimming stripped 3 bases from V and 7 bases from J, with 12 bases between. CDR3 length: 13 residues. Germline CDR1 is SGHTA and CDR2 is FQGNSA. This CDR3 reads CASSFIRDSGYTF. CDR3 sequence (DNA): TGTGCCAGCAGCTTTATCCGTGACAGTGGCTACACCTTC.

The V call is TRBV7-3, the J call TRBJ2-7; 9 bases line up with TRBD2. Trimming removed 5 bases from V and 7 bases from J; junction bases left unmatched: 12. The germline V gene encodes CDR1 SGHTA and CDR2 FQGTGA. This CDR3 comprises 15 residues. CDR3 sequence (DNA): TGTGCCAGCAGCCTTCCCCCGGGACTAGCAGGGGAGCAGTACTTC. Translation gives CASSLPPGLAGEQYF.

The genes are TRBV28 and TRBJ1-4; 7 bases align to TRBD1. V shed 4 bases, J shed 8 bases, and the junction held 10 bases outside the gene matches. Germline CDR1 MDHEN, CDR2 SYDVKM. CDR3 length: 15 amino acids. CDR3 nucleotide sequence: TGTGCCAGCAGTTCAATTTCAGGGGGGTGGGAAAAACTGTTTTTT. It yields the protein CASSSISGGWEKLFF.

This chain uses TRBV7-2 with TRBJ2-7; D perhaps matches TRBD2 (6 bases). The germline V gene has CDR1 SGHTA and CDR2 FQGNSA. The V end was cut by 5 bases, the J end by 7 bases, with 15 bases between. This CDR3 contains 13 residues. CDR3 region: CASSLKMEGEQYF. CDR3 DNA sequence: TGTGCCAGCAGCCTAAAGATGGAGGGAGAGCAGTACTTC.

The V gene is TRBV7-9, the J gene TRBJ2-1; 9 positions match TRBD1. The germline V gene encodes CDR1 SEHNR and CDR2 FQNEAQ (reference sequence). The CDR3 has 15 amino acids. V was clipped by 5 bases and J by 6 bases; unmatched bases: 8. The CDR3 loop is CASSTTGGRINEQFF. CDR3 sequence (DNA): TGTGCCAGCAGCACGACAGGGGGTAGAATCAATGAGCAGTTCTTC.

V usage is TRBV18 and J usage is TRBJ1-5, with 9 bases fitting TRBD1. Trimming cost V 5 bases and J 6 bases; bases outside gene matches: 5. CDR3 size: 14 residues. CDR1 KGHSH and CDR2 LQKENI come from the germline V gene. The CDR3 reads CASSNSGQGQPQHF. The CDR3 DNA sequence: TGTGCCAGCTCAAATTCGGGACAGGGTCAGCCCCAGCATTTT.

The chain combines TRBV7-8 with TRBJ1-2; D may be TRBD1 (5 bases). Looked up from germline, CDR1 is SGHVS and CDR2 is FQNEAQ. V lost 4 bases to trimming and J lost 7 bases, with 25 bases between them. This CDR3 region has 17 residues. The CDR3 DNA sequence: TGTGCCAGCAGCTCCGGACAAACGGGTCTGGTTGGCGCTGGCTACACCTTC. Protein product: CASSSGQTGLVGAGYTF.

V and J are TRBV5-1 and TRBJ2-7; 8 positions agree with TRBD2. Germline V lookup: CDR1 SGHRS, CDR2 YFSETQ. The CDR3 totals 12 residues. The CDR3 here is CASGLVGYEQYF. CDR3 DNA sequence: TGCGCTTCGGGACTAGTGGGTTACGAGCAGTACTTC.